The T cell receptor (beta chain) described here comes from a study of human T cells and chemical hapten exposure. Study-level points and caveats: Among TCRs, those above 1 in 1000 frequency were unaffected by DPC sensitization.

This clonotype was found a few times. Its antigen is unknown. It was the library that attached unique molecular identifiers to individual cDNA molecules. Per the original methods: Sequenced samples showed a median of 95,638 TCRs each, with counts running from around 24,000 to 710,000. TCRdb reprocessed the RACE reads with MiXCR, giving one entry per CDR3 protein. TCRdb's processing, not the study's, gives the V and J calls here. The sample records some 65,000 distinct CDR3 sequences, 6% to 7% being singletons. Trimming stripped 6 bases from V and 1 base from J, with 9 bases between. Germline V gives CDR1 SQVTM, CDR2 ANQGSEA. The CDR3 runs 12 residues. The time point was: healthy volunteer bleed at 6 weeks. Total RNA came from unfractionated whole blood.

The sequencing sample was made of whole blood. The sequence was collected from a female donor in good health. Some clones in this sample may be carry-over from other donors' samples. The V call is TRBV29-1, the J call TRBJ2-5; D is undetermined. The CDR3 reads CSVTTAQETQYF. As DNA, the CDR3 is TGCAGCGTGACCACTGCCCAAGAGACCCAGTACTTC.